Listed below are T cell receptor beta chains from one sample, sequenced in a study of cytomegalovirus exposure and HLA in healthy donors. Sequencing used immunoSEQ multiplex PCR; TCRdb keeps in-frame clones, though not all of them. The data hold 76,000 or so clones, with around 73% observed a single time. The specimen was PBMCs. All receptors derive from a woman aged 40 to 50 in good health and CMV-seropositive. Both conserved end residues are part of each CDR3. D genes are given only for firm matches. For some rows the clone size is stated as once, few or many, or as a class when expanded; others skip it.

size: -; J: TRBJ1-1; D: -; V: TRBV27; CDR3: CASSYAGVNTEAFF; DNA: TGTGCCAGCAGTTATGCGGGAGTGAACACTGAAGCTTTCTTT
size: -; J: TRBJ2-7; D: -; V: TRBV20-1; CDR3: CSARLVEQYF; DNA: TGCAGTGCCAGACTAGTCGAGCAGTACTTC
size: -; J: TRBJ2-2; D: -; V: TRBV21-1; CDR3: CASIRNRGSNTGELFF; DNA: TGTGCCAGCATCAGAAATAGAGGTTCGAACACCGGGGAGCTGTTTTTT
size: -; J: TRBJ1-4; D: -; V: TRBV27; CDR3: CASSFTLGPGGEKLFF; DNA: TGTGCCAGCAGTTTCACCCTCGGGCCCGGGGGTGAAAAACTGTTTTTT
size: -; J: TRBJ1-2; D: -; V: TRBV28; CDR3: CASTPRDYGYTF; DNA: TGTGCCAGCACCCCCAGGGACTATGGCTACACCTTC
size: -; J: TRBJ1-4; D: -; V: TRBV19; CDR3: CASSIAGTTNEKLFF; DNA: TGTGCCAGTAGTATCGCCGGGACAACAAATGAAAAACTGTTTTTT
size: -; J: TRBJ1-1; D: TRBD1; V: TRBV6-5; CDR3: CASTLDRGDTEAFF; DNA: TGTGCCAGCACCCTGGACAGGGGGGACACTGAAGCTTTCTTT
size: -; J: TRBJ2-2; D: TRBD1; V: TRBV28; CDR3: CASRPQGALTGELFF; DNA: TGTGCCAGCAGGCCCCAGGGGGCTCTGACCGGGGAGCTGTTTTTT
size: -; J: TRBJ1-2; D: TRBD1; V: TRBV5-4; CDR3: CASSFYRGRGYGYTF; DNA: TGTGCCAGCAGCTTCTACAGGGGGCGCGGCTATGGCTACACCTTC
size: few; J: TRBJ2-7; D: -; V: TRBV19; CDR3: CASSMNRGGYEQYF; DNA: TGTGCCAGTAGTATGAACAGGGGAGGCTACGAGCAGTACTTC
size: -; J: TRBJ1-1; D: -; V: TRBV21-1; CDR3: CASSKERGNTEAFF; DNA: TGTGCCAGCAGCAAAGAGCGCGGCAACACTGAAGCTTTCTTT
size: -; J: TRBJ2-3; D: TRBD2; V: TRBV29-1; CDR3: CSVGGGSTDTQYF; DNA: TGCAGCGTCGGCGGGGGGTCCACAGATACGCAGTATTTT
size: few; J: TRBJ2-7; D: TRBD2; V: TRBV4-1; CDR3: CASSQYERGGSYEQYF; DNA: TGCGCCAGCAGCCAGTATGAGCGGGGGGGGTCCTACGAGCAGTACTTC
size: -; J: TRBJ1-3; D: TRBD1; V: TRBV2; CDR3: CASRPPGTAGNTIYF; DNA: TGTGCCAGCAGGCCTCCCGGGACAGCTGGAAACACCATATATTTT
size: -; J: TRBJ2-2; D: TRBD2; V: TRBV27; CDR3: CASQLTSGGAPGELFF; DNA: TGTGCCAGCCAACTTACTAGCGGGGGGGCCCCCGGGGAGCTGTTTTTT
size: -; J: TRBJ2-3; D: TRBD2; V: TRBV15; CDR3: CATSRTSGASDTQYF; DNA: TGTGCCACCAGCAGGACTAGCGGGGCGTCAGATACGCAGTATTTT
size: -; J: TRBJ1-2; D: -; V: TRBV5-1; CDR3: CASSLEGAGGYTF; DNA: TGCGCCAGCAGCTTGGAAGGGGCGGGAGGCTACACCTTC
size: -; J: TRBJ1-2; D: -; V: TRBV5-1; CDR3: CASSSGGNYGYTF; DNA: TGCGCCAGCAGCTCAGGAGGGAACTATGGCTACACCTTC
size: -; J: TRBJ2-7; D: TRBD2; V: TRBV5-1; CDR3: CASSLAGSGADEQYF; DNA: TGCGCCAGCAGCTTGGCCGGTAGCGGGGCGGACGAGCAGTACTTC
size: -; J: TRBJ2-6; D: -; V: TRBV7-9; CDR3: CASSRTEAGANVLTF; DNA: TGTGCCAGCAGCCGCACGGAGGCTGGGGCCAACGTCCTGACTTTC
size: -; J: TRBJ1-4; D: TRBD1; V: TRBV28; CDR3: CASSLIVTGNEKLFF; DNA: TGTGCCAGCAGTTTAATCGTGACAGGGAATGAAAAACTGTTTTTT
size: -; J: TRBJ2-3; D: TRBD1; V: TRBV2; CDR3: CASSPGPSIPGQGRTDTQYF; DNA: TGTGCCAGCAGTCCAGGGCCCAGCATTCCGGGACAGGGACGCACAGATACGCAGTATTTT
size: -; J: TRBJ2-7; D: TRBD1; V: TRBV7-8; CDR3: CATLVGQGTYEQYF; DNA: TGTGCAACGCTAGTAGGACAGGGGACCTACGAGCAGTACTTC
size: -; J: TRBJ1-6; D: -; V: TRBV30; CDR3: CAWRKGVSSYNSPLHF; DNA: TGTGCCTGGAGGAAGGGGGTGAGCTCCTATAATTCACCCCTCCACTTT
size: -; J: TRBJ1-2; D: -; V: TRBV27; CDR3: CASSLGLDIGGYTF; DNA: TGTGCCAGCAGTTTAGGACTGGATATAGGCGGCTACACCTTC
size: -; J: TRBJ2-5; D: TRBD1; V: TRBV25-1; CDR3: CASSSSDREETQYF; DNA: TGTGCCAGCAGTTCATCAGACAGGGAAGAGACCCAGTACTTC
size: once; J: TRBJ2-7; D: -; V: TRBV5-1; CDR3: CASSSDWSSYEQYF; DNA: TGCGCCAGCAGCTCCGACTGGAGCTCCTACGAGCAGTACTTC
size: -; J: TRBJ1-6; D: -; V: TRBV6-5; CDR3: CASSYSGGQGSPLHF; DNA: TGTGCCAGCAGTTACTCTGGGGGCCAAGGATCACCCCTCCACTTT
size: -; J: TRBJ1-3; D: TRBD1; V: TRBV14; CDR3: CASSQVQGNTIYF; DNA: TGTGCCAGCAGCCAAGTACAGGGGAACACCATATATTTT
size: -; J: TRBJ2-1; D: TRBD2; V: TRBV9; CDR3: CASSVGGGYNEQFF; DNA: TGTGCCAGCAGCGTAGGCGGGGGCTACAATGAGCAGTTCTTC
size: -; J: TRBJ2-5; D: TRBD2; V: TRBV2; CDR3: CASRVSGGMETQYF; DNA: TGTGCCAGCAGGGTTAGCGGGGGGATGGAGACCCAGTACTTC
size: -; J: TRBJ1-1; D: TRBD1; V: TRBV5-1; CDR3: CASSLVSGGRMTEAFF; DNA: TGCGCCAGCAGCTTGGTCTCAGGGGGCAGGATGACTGAAGCTTTCTTT
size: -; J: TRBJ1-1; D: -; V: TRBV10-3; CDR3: CAISGRGKNTEAFF; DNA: TGTGCCATCAGTGGCAGGGGCAAGAACACTGAAGCTTTCTTT
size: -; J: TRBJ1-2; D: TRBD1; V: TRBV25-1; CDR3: CASSERGRGQGEDGYTF; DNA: TGTGCCAGCAGTGAGAGGGGTCGAGGACAGGGAGAGGACGGCTACACCTTC
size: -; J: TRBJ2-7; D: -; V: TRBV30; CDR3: CAWSARLDGYEQYF; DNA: TGTGCCTGGAGTGCACGACTAGATGGTTACGAGCAGTACTTC
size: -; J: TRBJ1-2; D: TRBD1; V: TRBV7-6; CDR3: CASSPRQGPNYGYTF; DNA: TGTGCCAGCAGCCCAAGACAGGGTCCTAACTATGGCTACACCTTC
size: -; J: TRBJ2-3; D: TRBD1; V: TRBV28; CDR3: CASKGQGVTDTQYF; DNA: TGTGCCAGCAAGGGACAGGGGGTAACAGATACGCAGTATTTT
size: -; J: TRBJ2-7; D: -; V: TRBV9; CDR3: CASSVGSTSSYEQYF; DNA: TGTGCCAGCAGCGTAGGATCCACGAGCTCCTACGAGCAGTACTTC
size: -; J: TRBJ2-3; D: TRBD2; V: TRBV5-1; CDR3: CASSLTSGRARDTQYF; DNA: TGCGCCAGCAGCTTGACTAGCGGGAGGGCCCGAGATACGCAGTATTTT
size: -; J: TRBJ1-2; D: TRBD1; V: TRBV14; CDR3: CASSRPGQINYGYTF; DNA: TGTGCCAGCAGTCGTCCGGGACAGATCAACTATGGCTACACCTTC
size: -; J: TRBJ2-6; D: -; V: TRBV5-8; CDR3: CASSFSGLSANVLTF; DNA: TGTGCCAGCAGCTTCTCAGGTTTATCGGCCAACGTCCTGACTTTC
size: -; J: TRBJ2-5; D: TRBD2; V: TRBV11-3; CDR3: CASSLGLAGGQETQYF; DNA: TGTGCCAGCAGCTTAGGGCTAGCGGGGGGTCAAGAGACCCAGTACTTC
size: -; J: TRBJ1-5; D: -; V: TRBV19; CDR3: CASSIYGQNSNQPQHF; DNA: TGTGCCAGTAGTATATACGGACAGAATAGCAATCAGCCCCAGCATTTT
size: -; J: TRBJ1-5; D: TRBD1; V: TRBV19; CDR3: CASSWDSDSNQPQHF; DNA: TGTGCCAGTAGTTGGGACAGTGATAGCAATCAGCCCCAGCATTTT
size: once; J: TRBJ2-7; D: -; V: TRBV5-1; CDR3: CASRGEASEQYF; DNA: TGCGCCAGCCGAGGGGAGGCCTCCGAGCAGTACTTC
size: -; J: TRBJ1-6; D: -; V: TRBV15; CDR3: CATRVQGWNSPLHF; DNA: TGTGCCACCAGAGTCCAGGGGTGGAATTCACCCCTCCACTTT
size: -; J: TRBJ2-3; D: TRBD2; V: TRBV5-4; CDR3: CASSPLRGGFDTQYF; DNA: TGTGCCAGCAGCCCCCTACGGGGGGGGTTCGATACGCAGTATTTT
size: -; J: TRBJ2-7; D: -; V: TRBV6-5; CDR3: CASSYSGLEEQYF; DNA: TGTGCCAGCAGTTACTCGGGACTCGAAGAGCAGTACTTC
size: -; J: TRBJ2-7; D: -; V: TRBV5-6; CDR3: CASSWAGTPGDF; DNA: TGTGCCAGCAGCTGGGCCGGAACCCCGGGGGACTTC
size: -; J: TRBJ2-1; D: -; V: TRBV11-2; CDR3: CASSFRTVNNEQFF; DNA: TGTGCCAGCAGCTTCCGGACAGTAAACAATGAGCAGTTCTTC
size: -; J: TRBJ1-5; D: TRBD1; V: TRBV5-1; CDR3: CASSLGQGANQPQHF; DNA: TGCGCCAGCAGCTTGGGACAGGGGGCCAATCAGCCCCAGCATTTT
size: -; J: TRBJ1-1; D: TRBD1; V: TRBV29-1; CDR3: CGTGRNTEAFF; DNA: TGCGGGACAGGGAGGAACACTGAAGCTTTCTTT